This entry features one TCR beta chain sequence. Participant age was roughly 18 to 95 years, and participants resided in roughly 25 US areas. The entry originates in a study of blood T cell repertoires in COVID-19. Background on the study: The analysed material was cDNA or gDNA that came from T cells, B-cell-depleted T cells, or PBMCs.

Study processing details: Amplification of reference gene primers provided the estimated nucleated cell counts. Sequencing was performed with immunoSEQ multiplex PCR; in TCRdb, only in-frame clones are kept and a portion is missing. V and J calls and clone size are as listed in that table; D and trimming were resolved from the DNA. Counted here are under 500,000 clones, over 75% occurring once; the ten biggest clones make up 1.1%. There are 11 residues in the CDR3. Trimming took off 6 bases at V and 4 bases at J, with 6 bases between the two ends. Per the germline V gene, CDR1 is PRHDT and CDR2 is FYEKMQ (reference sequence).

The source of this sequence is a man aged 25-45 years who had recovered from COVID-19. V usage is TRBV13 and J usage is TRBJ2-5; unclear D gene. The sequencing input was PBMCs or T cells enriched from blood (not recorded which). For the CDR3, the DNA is TGTGCCAGCAGTACATCAGAGACCCAGTACTTC. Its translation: CASSTSETQYF.